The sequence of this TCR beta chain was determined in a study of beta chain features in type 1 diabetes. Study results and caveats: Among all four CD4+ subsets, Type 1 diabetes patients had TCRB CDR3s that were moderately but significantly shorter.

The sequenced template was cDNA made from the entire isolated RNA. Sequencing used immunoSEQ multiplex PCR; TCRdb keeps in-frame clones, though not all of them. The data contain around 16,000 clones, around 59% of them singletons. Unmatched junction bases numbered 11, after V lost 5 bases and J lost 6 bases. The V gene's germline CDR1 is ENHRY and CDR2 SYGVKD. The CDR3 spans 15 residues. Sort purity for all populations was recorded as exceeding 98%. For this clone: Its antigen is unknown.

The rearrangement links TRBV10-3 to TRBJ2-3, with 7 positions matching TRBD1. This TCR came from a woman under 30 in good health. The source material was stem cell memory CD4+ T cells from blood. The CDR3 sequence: CAISRQGMAVDTQYF. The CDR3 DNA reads TGTGCCATCAGTCGACAGGGTATGGCCGTGGATACGCAGTATTTT.